Listed below are T cell receptor beta chains from one sample, sequenced in a study of blood T cell repertoires in COVID-19. Some clones are missing from TCRdb's copy, which holds only in-frame ones; the method was immunoSEQ multiplex PCR. Among about 100,000 clones listed, around 64% were seen once. The sequenced material came from peripheral blood. The receptors originated from a woman between 40 and 50 years old with acute or convalescent COVID-19. CDR3s include the opening cysteine and the closing phenylalanine or tryptophan. A D gene is named only where the DNA matches it firmly. Some rows mark clone size as missing; the rest say once, few, many or name a class of expanded clone.

NA | TRBV28 | NA | CASSFYMTTIYGYTF
NA | TRBV4-1 | TRBD1 | CASSLGGQGATDTQYF
few | TRBV14 | NA | CASSRHPNTEAFF
NA | TRBV15 | NA | CATSRGRGYQETQYF
NA | TRBV2 | NA | CASRADSSGELFF
NA | TRBV11-2 | NA | CASSFLSEAFF
NA | TRBV21-1 | NA | CASSNEGLGGANTGELFF
NA | TRBV14 | NA | CASSQDRPQGGNVLTF
NA | TRBV5-6 | TRBD2 | CASSERTSGTYNEQFF
NA | TRBV7-3 | TRBD1 | CASSLLETGGPDEQFF
NA | TRBV5-1 | TRBD2 | CASSPTTSGSSGELFF
NA | TRBV5-1 | NA | CASTPLNQETQYF
NA | TRBV7-9 | NA | CASSLEGWTEAFF
once | TRBV7-6 | NA | CASSSWTDRGDEQYF
few | TRBV27 | NA | CASSQGQGLTPQHF
NA | TRBV12-3/TRBV12-4 | NA | CASGSSGANVLTF
NA | TRBV11-2 | TRBD2 | CASSLDRLAGGPLYEQYF
few | TRBV28 | NA | CASSPRTVLYSVFGNTIYF
NA | TRBV6-8 | NA | CASSYSKAGSYNEQFF
many | TRBV5-6 | NA | CASSVKEAGGYTF
once | TRBV19 | TRBD1 | CASSIPILTGGLGYTF
NA | TRBV7-9 | NA | CASSPQSGQQETQYF
many | TRBV11-2 | TRBD1 | CASSRGQLTGELFF
NA | TRBV21-1 | NA | CASSKPRQPPNYGYTF
NA | TRBV19 | NA | CASSIGYTGELFF
NA | TRBV11-2 | NA | CASSLGQPTDTQYF
NA | TRBV27 | NA | CAQKGNGCCAGELFF
NA | TRBV28 | TRBD1 | CASRWQGDSPLHF
NA | TRBV14 | NA | CASSQFGGGYAFF
NA | TRBV28 | NA | CASRGGNSYNEQFF
NA | TRBV24-1 | NA | CATSDLGGDTGELFF
once | TRBV27 | NA | CASSLKIAQGLGGNEQFF
NA | TRBV7-9 | TRBD1 | CASSLTGADTQYF
few | TRBV5-1 | NA | CASSLRDFPLNTGELFF
NA | TRBV12-3/TRBV12-4 | NA | CATQESSYNEQFF
NA | TRBV27 | TRBD1 | CASSPDRARMYEQYF
NA | TRBV7-3 | NA | CASSSAGGSGANVLTF
once | TRBV7-9 | NA | CASSSRVATGELFF
NA | TRBV4-2 | TRBD2 | CASSQAGLAATDTQYF
NA | TRBV3-1/TRBV3-2 | NA | CASSQQNTGELFF